This TCR beta chain was captured by sequencing in a study of vaccination and CD4 T cells after COVID-19 (dated 2022 in TCRdb). Context from the whole study: Convalescent patients had a positive SARS-CoV-2 result on nasal swab PCR, and of these patients, several had mild disease and one had severe disease. The spike-specific CD4+ TCR repertoire was compared before and after mRNA vaccination in over 9 COVID-19 convalescent patients and a handful of infection-naive healthy vaccine recipients. The convalescent cohort included six males and four females, with two Hispanic individuals, seven Caucasians, two Asians and one multiracial person. The time from the second vaccine dose to post-vaccine blood sampling had a median of roughly 77 days and ranged from roughly 12 to 250 days. In control cultures, a CEFX viral epitope pool was used as positive control, an HIV-1 Nef peptide pool was used as negative control, or no peptide was added. Post-COVID blood samples were collected from convalescent patients a median of around 100 days after diagnosis, with a range of roughly 30 to 170 days. Two doses of either the Pfizer-BioNTech BNT162b2 vaccine (n=8) or the Moderna mRNA-1273 vaccine (n=2) were administered to participants. The cultures were stimulated with overlapping spike peptide pools from SARS-CoV-2 and from the common cold coronaviruses HCoV-NL63, HCoV-OC43 and HCoV-229E.

Taken with the paper, the label for treatment or condition translates to: approximately 10-day PBMC culture with coronavirus spike peptide pools or control peptides (ViraFEST assay). The ViraFEST assay was used in the study, in which antigen-specific T cells were expanded with peptide pools and expanded clonotypes were subsequently identified by TCR sequencing. The convalescent patients' positive SARS-CoV-2 PCR tests were from March to December 2020, which was before the Alpha, Beta and Delta variants emerged in the United States. Some 2 million PBMCs per well were cultured in IMDM with about 5% human AB serum and approximately 10 IU/ml IL-2, plus 10 ug/ml peptide pools. Half of the culture medium was replaced with fresh IL-2-containing medium on days 3 and 7. After roughly nine days of culture, CD4+ T cells were isolated by negative selection using the EasySep CD4+ T cell isolation kit. Ficoll-Paque Plus gradient centrifugation was used to isolate PBMCs from whole blood, and the isolated PBMCs were then either used fresh or cryopreserved at -140C. Triplicate wells were generally used for each culture condition.

On this clonotype: Its antigen has not been determined. It has no much larger one-base neighbor in the sample; base qualities were not kept.

Paper-wide results and their limitations: The median count of SARS-CoV-2-reactive clonotypes went up from 21 after infection to more than 30 after vaccination, although the change was not significant. The number of convalescent patients in the study was relatively small, and the study did not examine early timepoints following natural infection. In convalescent patients, nearly all vaccine-specific clones (304 of 307) were found to be mono-reactive for SARS-CoV-2 spike rather than cross-reactive with common cold coronaviruses. Among convalescent patients, a median about 90% of the SARS-CoV-2-reactive clones seen after vaccination appeared only after vaccination, which suggests priming specific to the vaccine.

V is pruned by 9 bases and J by 0 bases, leaving 10 bases of the junction without a gene match. Reading the germline V gene (reference sequence) gives CDR1 MNHEY and CDR2 SMNVEV. The cysteine opens and the phenylalanine closes a CDR3 of 17 amino acids. Of all the DNA, just the CDR3 is kept, 51 bases in frame from base 1. The library was generated by PCR. TCR sequencing of DNA from cultured CD4+ T cells used the Oncomine TCR Beta short-read assay at the Johns Hopkins FTIC core. The QIAamp micro DNA kit was used to extract genomic DNA from the cultured CD4+ T cells. Oncomine TCR Beta libraries from cultured CD4+ T cells were pooled using unique dual indexes and sequenced on an Illumina iSeq 100. On the study's bioinformatics: Non-productive sequences were filtered out, and CDR3s that did not start with C, did not end with F or W, or were shorter than 7 amino acids were discarded. The MANAFEST web application was used to identify antigen-specific clonotypes by comparing peptide-stimulated wells against reference wells and other culture wells. For a clone to be called positive, the clone needed an FDR below 0.05, an odds ratio above 5, and a productive frequency above 0.1% in at least two of three replicate wells. A clonotype was classed as cross-reactive if the clonotype showed significant expansion both in SARS-CoV-2 spike wells and in at least one common cold coronavirus spike condition. Using R version 3.6.1, CDR3 homology was evaluated through Levenshtein distances (stringdist) along with unrooted phylogenetic trees (ape). TCRdb trimmed public reads at Q25 via fastp, called clones via MiXCR and kept in-frame beta chains. Rows merge per CDR3 protein into single entries with the most common DNA and genes. Clone size and V and J calls follow TCRdb, not the original study. In all, the sample holds 3,000 to 3,500 distinct CDR3 sequences, and about 79% of those were seen once. The ten largest account for under 30% of the sample.

The sequence was collected from a human donor who had recovered from COVID-19. The V gene is TRBV27 and the J gene is TRBJ2-6, and 8 bases in between align with TRBD2. The sample was CD4+ T cells from blood, cultured in vitro. The DNA sequence is given as TGTGCCAGTGGGGTGGCGGGGGGCCTCTCTGGGGCCAACGTCCTGACTTTC. The encoded protein is CASGVAGGLSGANVLTF.